These 9 T cell receptor beta chains were sequenced from one sample in a study of human T cells and chemical hapten exposure (dated by TCRdb to the early 2020s). The time point label on this specimen signifies: pre-sensitization, week 0. What the treatment or condition label conveys for this sample: therapeutic diphenylcyclopropenone sensitization with weekly scalp DPC. Total RNA was isolated from unfractionated whole blood collected in Tempus Blood RNA tubes. The library came from RACE. TCRdb records NextSeq 500 as the sequencer. TCRdb handled the public reads itself, with Q25 trimming in fastp and clone calling in MiXCR, and kept productive beta chains. Identical CDR3 protein sequences are pooled into one entry, listed with their most common genes and DNA. The sample includes roughly 50,000 distinct CDR3 sequences, with approximately 9.5% observed a single time. Approximately 10% of the sample comes from the top ten.

Sequencing used whole blood, obtained in connection with sensitization to the hapten diphenylcyclopropenone (DPC). The receptors were sampled from a woman in her 30s with alopecia areata. Some clones in this sample may be carry-over from other donors' samples.

This clonotype has just a few counts. The rearrangement uses TRBV7-2 and TRBJ2-6; tentatively, D is TRBD2 (6 bases). Germline CDR1 and CDR2: SGHTA and FQGNSA. With 2 bases removed from V and 0 bases from J, the gap between germline ends came to 17 bases. The CDR3 runs 19 residues. CDR3 sequence: CASSLRWAGTDSGANVLTF. The CDR3 coding sequence is TGTGCCAGCAGCTTAAGGTGGGCGGGGACTGACTCTGGGGCCAACGTCCTGACTTTC.

A few counts support this clonotype. V is TRBV28 and J is TRBJ1-5; no definite D call. The CDR3 extends over 16 amino acids. Germline CDR1 and CDR2: MDHEN and SYDVKM. V shed 5 bases and J shed 1 base, with 15 bases lying between them. The CDR3 loop reads CASSLRLGRSNQPQHF. Here the CDR3 DNA reads TGTGCCAGCAGTCTTCGACTGGGTAGGAGCAATCAGCCCCAGCATTTT.

The chain carries TRBV4-2 and TRBJ2-7; D could derive from TRBD1 or TRBD2 (5 bases each). Between the trimmed V and J ends, which lost 0 bases and 4 bases, there was a span of 16 bases. The CDR3 contains 16 residues. CDR1 LGHNA and CDR2 YNFKEQ come from the germline V gene. CDR3 region: CASSQDQPGPYYEQYF. The CDR3 DNA reads as TGTGCCAGCAGCCAAGATCAACCGGGACCCTATTACGAGCAGTACTTC.

This clonotype was recorded many times. V usage is TRBV6-2 or TRBV6-3 and J usage is TRBJ2-3; no reliable D call. Trimming left V 4 bases short and J 2 bases short, with 1 base between. Germline V gene data show CDR1 as MNHEY and CDR2 as SVGEGT. This CDR3 spans 11 amino acids. CDR3 DNA: TGTGCCAGCAGTTCCACAGATACGCAGTATTTT. Translating it yields CASSSTDTQYF.

The chain recombines TRBV5-4 with TRBJ1-2; D remains ambiguous. With 4 bases removed from V and 2 bases from J, the gap between germline ends came to 6 bases. Germline V gene data show CDR1 as SGHNT and CDR2 as YYREEE (reference sequence). The CDR3 is 12 amino acids. CDR3 DNA sequence: TGTGCCAGCAGCCAGGAGAACTATGGCTACACCTTC. Residues: CASSQENYGYTF.

This clonotype was seen a few times. This sequence joins TRBV11-2 and TRBJ2-5; TRBD2 might be the D (5 bases). V lost 0 bases and J 1 base, leaving 6 bases between the germline ends. This CDR3 contains 14 residues. The germline V gene has CDR1 SGHAT and CDR2 FQNNGV. The CDR3 reads CASSLERAQETQYF. For the CDR3, the DNA is TGTGCCAGCAGCTTAGAGCGGGCCCAAGAGACCCAGTACTTC.

As regards this clonotype: A much more abundant neighbour one base away suggests this may be a read error. V and J are TRBV6-2 or TRBV6-3 and TRBJ2-3; D remains ambiguous. V was cut by 6 bases and J by 7 bases, with 20 bases left in between. The CDR3 runs 15 residues. Germline CDR1 is MNHEY and CDR2 is SVGEGT. The CDR3 sequence: CASSEQGGSQNTQYF. The CDR3 DNA reads TGTGCCAGCAGCGAACAAGGCGGCTCCCAGAATACGCAGTATTTT.

This clonotype has a handful of counts. The genes are TRBV7-2 and TRBJ2-3; TRBD1 might be the D (5 bases). The germline CDR1 and CDR2 sequences are SGHTA and FQGNSA. The V end was cut by 0 bases, the J end by 0 bases, with 7 bases between. The CDR3 length is 15 residues. The CDR3 DNA reads TGTGCCAGCAGCTTAGCGGCAGGGAGCACAGATACGCAGTATTTT. As protein: CASSLAAGSTDTQYF.

In its sample, this clonotype was seen many times. The chain carries TRBV7-6 and TRBJ2-1; TRBD2 matches 10 bases. Germline CDR1 is SGHVS and CDR2 is FNYEAQ. V lost 3 bases and J lost 5; bases outside the gene matches: 10. The CDR3 totals 17 residues. The CDR3 protein is CASSFPEAGGTDNEQFF. The CDR3 nucleotides read TGTGCCAGCAGCTTTCCCGAAGCGGGGGGGACTGACAATGAGCAGTTCTTC.